Below are 17 T cell receptor beta chains sequenced from a single sample in a study of CD8+CD57+ T cells in acquired aplastic anemia. Template material for TCR beta VDJ and CDR3 profiling consisted of genomic DNA. TCRdb passed the reads through MiXCR, listing each CDR3 protein once. The table lists over 200,000 distinct CDR3 sequences, roughly 57% of them singletons, with roughly 29% in the top ten. Specimen: sorted CD4+, CD8+, or CD8+CD57+ T cells (not recorded which) from PBMCs. The receptors derive from a human donor in good health.

This chain links TRBV9 with TRBJ1-2; D unclear. The CDR3 runs to 11 residues. Germline V gene sequence: CDR1 SGDLS, CDR2 YYNGEE. V dropped 3 bases and J dropped 8 bases, with 8 bases sitting between them. Here the CDR3 reads CASSGVGGYTF. The CDR3 DNA is TGTGCCAGCAGCGGGGTAGGGGGCTACACCTTC.

The chain carries TRBV7-3 and TRBJ2-2; 7 bases fit TRBD1. V trimming: 4 bases; J trimming: 7 bases; junction bases outside the gene matches: 3. In germline, CDR1 is SGHTA, CDR2 FQGTGA. The CDR3 loop spans 13 amino acids. The CDR3 loop reads CASSSDRVGELFF. The CDR3 nucleotides are TGTGCCAGCAGCTCCGACAGGGTCGGGGAGCTGTTTTTT.

V usage is TRBV20-1 and J usage is TRBJ2-7, with a tentative D call TRBD2 (7 bases). Trimming left V 0 bases short and J 2 bases short, with 14 bases between. The germline gives CDR1 DFQATT, CDR2 SNEGSKA (reference sequence). This CDR3 has 15 residues. The CDR3 nucleotides are TGCAGTGCTAGAGATGGGAGAGGGGGGGCCTACGAGCAGTACTTC. Amino acid sequence: CSARDGRGGAYEQYF.

This clonotype was seen at least ten times. The rearrangement links TRBV29-1 to TRBJ2-1; tentatively, D is TRBD1 (5 bases). V gave up 2 bases and J gave up 4 bases, with 9 bases separating them. Germline V gives CDR1 SQVTM, CDR2 ANQGSEA. The CDR3 has 13 residues. CDR3 coding DNA: TGCAGCGTTGAATTGGACAATTACAATGAGCAGTTCTTC. It yields the protein CSVELDNYNEQFF.

At least ten counts were recorded for this clonotype. The rearrangement joins TRBV11-2 to TRBJ2-7; D not certain. V was clipped by 0 bases and J by 4 bases, with 10 bases between them. Germline-derived CDR1 and CDR2 are SGHAT and FQNNGV. The CDR3 is 14 residues long. CDR3 amino acids: CASSLDAPAYEQYF. CDR3 nucleotides: TGTGCCAGCAGCTTAGATGCCCCCGCGTACGAGCAGTACTTC.

This clonotype was seen at least ten times. The rearrangement joins TRBV12-3 or TRBV12-4 to TRBJ2-2; D assignment may be TRBD1 or TRBD2 (5 bases each). The V gene lost 6 bases and the J gene lost 5 bases, with 16 bases spanning the gap. There are 15 residues in the CDR3. The CDR3 bases are TGTGCCAGCAGCCCCGTGGGGGAAGGGACCGGGGAGCTGTTTTTT. It specifies CASSPVGEGTGELFF.

The genes are TRBV2 and TRBJ2-7; D remains unclear. The germline gives CDR1 SNHLY, CDR2 FYNNEI. V lost 7 bases and J 3 bases, leaving 19 bases between the germline ends. The CDR3 extends over 15 amino acids. The CDR3: CASIDGFSADYEQYF. CDR3 DNA: TGTGCCAGCATCGATGGGTTCAGCGCTGACTACGAGCAGTACTTC.

This chain uses TRBV9 with TRBJ1-1; D is unresolved. The germline V and J ends were trimmed by 3 bases and 1 base, with 7 bases remaining between them. CDR3 length equals 13 residues. Germline V lookup: CDR1 SGDLS, CDR2 YYNGEE. CDR3: CASSAPGNTEAFF. As DNA, the CDR3 is TGTGCCAGCAGCGCCCCAGGGAACACTGAAGCTTTCTTT.

This chain connects TRBV29-1 to TRBJ2-7; TRBD1 might be the D (6 bases). This CDR3 comprises 13 residues. CDR1 and CDR2 from the germline V gene are SQVTM and ANQGSEA. Between the trimmed V and J ends, which lost 2 bases and 4 bases, there was a span of 12 bases. The CDR3 is CSVETGPFYEQYF. The DNA of the CDR3 is TGCAGCGTTGAAACAGGGCCGTTTTACGAGCAGTACTTC.

The gene calls are TRBV9 and TRBJ2-7; either TRBD1 or TRBD2 may supply D (5 bases each). The ends were cut back, 1 base at V and 5 bases at J, with 16 bases in the middle. CDR3 length equals 15 residues. CDR1 and CDR2 (germline): SGDLS, YYNGEE. Here the CDR3 reads CASSVRPGTVNEQYF. In DNA form, the CDR3 reads TGTGCCAGCAGCGTACGGCCAGGGACGGTGAACGAGCAGTACTTC.

The chain employs TRBV7-9 and TRBJ2-7, with 7 positions matching TRBD2. Looked up from germline, CDR1 is SEHNR and CDR2 is FQNEAQ (reference sequence). The CDR3 sequence is 16 residues long. With 6 bases clipped from V and 7 bases from J, the junction kept 18 bases outside the gene matches. CDR3 bases: TGTGCCAGCAGTATGGTTCCTAGCGGTCTGGAGTATGAGCAGTACTTC. It encodes CASSMVPSGLEYEQYF.

The chain links TRBV5-1 to TRBJ2-7, with D perhaps matching TRBD2 (6 bases). V lost 4 bases to trimming and J lost 4 bases, with 27 bases between them. The V gene's germline CDR1 is SGHRS and CDR2 YFSETQ. The CDR3 spans 18 residues. CDR3 sequence reads: CASSRNGVGGGVSYEQYF. The DNA of the CDR3 is TGCGCCAGCAGCCGTAACGGGGTGGGTGGAGGGGTGTCGTACGAGCAGTACTTC.

The V call is TRBV10-2, the J call TRBJ2-2, with 7 bases lining up with TRBD2. This CDR3 is 17 amino acids long. Trimming at V came to 2 bases and at J to 4 bases, leaving 10 bases not matched to a gene. Germline assignment: CDR1 WSHSY and CDR2 SAAADI. DNA for the CDR3: TGCGCCAGCAGTGAGACTTGGAGGGAGGGACCCACCGGGGAGCTGTTTTTT. Its protein is CASSETWREGPTGELFF.

This sequence joins TRBV6-4 and TRBJ1-2, with D uncertain. Per the germline V gene, CDR1 is MRHNA and CDR2 is SNTAGT. The V and J ends lost 5 bases and 6 bases respectively, with 10 bases between them. The CDR3 spans 12 residues. The CDR3, as DNA: TGTGCCAGCAGTTTAGGCAGGAATGGCTACACCTTC. Encoded protein: CASSLGRNGYTF.

The V call is TRBV20-1, the J call TRBJ2-6; TRBD1 agrees at 9 bases. Germline CDR1 DFQATT, CDR2 SNEGSKA (reference sequence). The CDR3 has 19 amino acids. The V and J ends lost 6 bases and 1 base, in that order; junction bases with no gene match: 16. This CDR3 is CSAPGGGDRVVSGANVLTF. As DNA, the CDR3 is TGCAGTGCCCCTGGGGGGGGGGACAGGGTGGTTTCTGGGGCCAACGTCCTGACTTTC.

This clonotype was seen ten or more times. This CDR3 reads CASSQEGRVDYEQYF. As DNA, the CDR3 is TGTGCCAGCAGCCAAGAAGGCAGGGTCGACTACGAGCAGTACTTC. V gene TRBV16 combines with J gene TRBJ2-7; a possible D gene is TRBD1 (5 bases). The CDR3 is 15 amino acids. V was pared by 2 bases and J by 3 bases, with 14 bases between. Germline V lookup: CDR1 KGHSY, CDR2 FQNENV. The full variable domain, in which reference TRBV16 and TRBJ2-7 provide the parts outside the CDR3, is GEEVAQTPKHLVRGEGQKAKLYCAPIKGHSYVFWYQQVLKNEFKFLISFQNENVFDETGMPKERFSAKCLPNSPCSLEIQATKLEDSAVYFCASSQEGRVDYEQYFGPGTRLTVT.

This clonotype occurred a few times. The chain carries TRBV6-1 and TRBJ2-7; D not certain. The CDR3 sequence is 14 residues long. With 5 bases removed from V and 5 bases from J, the gap between germline ends came to 16 bases. Germline CDR1 MNHNS, CDR2 SASEGT. The CDR3 protein is CASSRDRSGHEQYF. In DNA form, the CDR3 reads TGTGCCAGCAGTCGAGACCGGTCTGGGCACGAGCAGTACTTC.